Listed below are T cell receptor beta chains from one sample, sequenced in a study of blood T cell repertoires in COVID-19. Assay used: immunoSEQ multiplex PCR; TCRdb lists only in-frame clones, some missing. The sample yields over 150,000 clones, roughly 89% seen once. The source material was peripheral blood. These receptor sequences come from a woman under 30 who had recovered from COVID-19. The CDR3 runs from the conserved cysteine through the conserved F or W. Each record gives: D gene, J gene, V gene, clone size, CDR3 protein, CDR3 DNA. A D gene is named only where the DNA matches it firmly. Only part of the rows carry a size: once, few, many, or a class if the clone is expanded.

>TRBD2|TRBJ2-7|TRBV20-1|.
CSASSAGGLVFYEQYF
TGCAGTGCTAGTAGTGCGGGGGGACTAGTCTTCTACGAGCAGTACTTC
>.|TRBJ1-3|TRBV5-1|.
CASSLGESRSGNTIYF
TGCGCCAGCAGCTTGGGCGAGAGCCGCTCTGGAAACACCATATATTTT
>.|TRBJ2-2|TRBV3-1/TRBV3-2|few
CASATQPGFDTGELFF
TGTGCCAGCGCGACACAGCCGGGGTTCGACACCGGGGAGCTGTTTTTT
>TRBD1|TRBJ1-2|TRBV7-2|.
CASSAQHGTGGGGYTF
TGTGCCAGCAGCGCGCAACATGGGACAGGGGGTGGGGGCTACACCTTC
>.|TRBJ2-3|TRBV5-6|.
CASSLWARQIDTQYF
TGTGCCAGCAGCTTGTGGGCTCGTCAAATAGATACGCAGTATTTT
>.|TRBJ1-3|TRBV3-1/TRBV3-2|.
CASRRTAGTYHSGNTIYF
TGTGCCAGCAGACGGACGGCCGGGACTTACCACTCTGGAAACACCATATATTTT
>.|TRBJ1-1|TRBV5-1|.
CASSLSGATEAFF
TGCGCCAGCAGCTTGTCAGGGGCCACTGAAGCTTTCTTT
>.|TRBJ2-5|TRBV9|.
CASSVGASKETQYF
TGTGCCAGCAGCGTAGGGGCTTCGAAAGAGACCCAGTACTTC
>TRBD1|TRBJ1-1|TRBV4-3|.
CASSLRGQVFTEAFF
TGCGCCAGCAGCCTTAGGGGACAGGTTTTTACTGAAGCTTTCTTT
>.|TRBJ1-2|TRBV9|.
CASSAANYGYTF
TGTGCCAGCAGCGCCGCTAACTATGGCTACACCTTC
>TRBD2|TRBJ2-2|TRBV19|.
CASSRAGDTGELFF
TGTGCCAGTAGTCGGGCGGGGGACACCGGGGAGCTGTTTTTT
>TRBD1|TRBJ1-4|TRBV3-1/TRBV3-2|.
CASSQGQGREKLFF
TGTGCCAGCAGCCAAGGACAGGGAAGGGAAAAACTGTTTTTT
>TRBD2|TRBJ2-3|TRBV16|.
CASSQGTIGTDTQYF
TGTGCCAGCAGCCAAGGGACTATCGGCACAGATACGCAGTATTTT
>TRBD1|TRBJ1-4|TRBV15|.
CATSLVGWTGHNEKLFF
TGTGCCACCAGCCTGGTCGGTTGGACAGGGCACAATGAAAAACTGTTTTTT